This TCR beta chain stems from a study of T cell repertoires in cytomegalovirus infection. Study context: Selected CMV epitopes included recently identified HLA-C-restricted ones as well as well-studied HLA-B-restricted ones. It can be stated that public TCR beta signatures indicated CMV infection as well as a matching HLA type.

Trimming stripped 4 bases from V and 5 bases from J, with 11 bases between. The CDR3 has 13 amino acids. Germline assignment: CDR1 SGHTA and CDR2 FQGNSA. MiXCR was run by TCRdb on the reads, yielding one entry per CDR3 protein. The data show about 700,000 distinct CDR3 sequences, around 32% seen once. Study-wide results and limits: The response measured ex vivo was dominated by TCR beta clonotypes (HLA-C-restricted and CMV-specific).

This clonotype occurred many times. The target antigen is unknown. The chain joins TRBV7-2 to TRBJ1-1; D is perhaps TRBD1 (5 bases). This receptor was obtained from a human donor in good health (CMV status not recorded). Some clones in this sample may be carry-over from other donors' samples. The sample consisted of cultured PBMCs, taken from culture after CMV antigen stimulation. CDR3 protein: CASSSHRGTEAFF. As DNA, the CDR3 is TGTGCCAGCAGCTCTCACCGGGGGACTGAAGCTTTCTTT.